This entry concerns a single TCR beta chain. This sample is part of a study of control samples from healthy donors and cancer patients. Only in-frame clones appear in the TCRdb table, and some are missing; sequencing was by immunoSEQ multiplex PCR. The data contain more than 85,000 clones, roughly 90% of them seen just once; the ten biggest clones take up around 3.9%. The clonotype originates from a woman between 55 and 75 years old with lung cancer. The sample consisted of PBMCs.

The CDR3 DNA reads as TGTGCCGTACAGCGGTCCGACTACGAGCAGTACTTC. It is translated as CAVQRSDYEQYF. The rearrangement links TRBV7-9 to TRBJ2-7, with TRBD2 as a possible D gene (5 bases). In germline, CDR1 is SEHNR, CDR2 FQNEAQ (reference sequence). The CDR3 has 12 residues. The ends were cut back, 11 bases at V and 3 bases at J, with 14 bases in the middle.